These 20 T cell receptor beta chains were all obtained from the same sample, sequenced in a study of blood T cell repertoires in COVID-19. TCRdb keeps only in-frame clones here, not all; method: immunoSEQ multiplex PCR. The sample lists approximately 100,000 clones; roughly 91% were seen once. The specimen was peripheral blood. The receptors come from a human donor in a cohort sampled during active COVID-19.

V gene TRBV9 combines with J gene TRBJ2-3; D ambiguous. CDR3 size: 13 residues. The V and J ends lost 4 bases and 6 bases respectively, with 12 bases between them. Germline V gene lookup returns CDR1 SGDLS and CDR2 YYNGEE. CDR3 sequence reads: CASSSQPRDTQYF. For the CDR3, the DNA is TGTGCCAGCAGCTCTCAGCCTAGGGATACGCAGTATTTT.

This rearrangement joins TRBV19 to TRBJ2-5; tentative D call: TRBD2 (6 bases). Trimming removed 3 bases at V and 4 bases at J, with 15 bases between. The CDR3 loop spans 15 amino acids. Germline V gene lookup returns CDR1 LNHDA and CDR2 SQIVND (reference sequence). The CDR3: CASSMDYRVGETQYF. The CDR3 coding sequence is TGTGCCAGTAGTATGGACTACCGGGTTGGAGAGACCCAGTACTTC.

The chain links TRBV6-2 or TRBV6-3 to TRBJ2-3, with 9 bases aligning to TRBD1. Germline values: CDR1 MNHEY, CDR2 SVGEGT. This CDR3 contains 13 residues. After removal of 5 bases from V and 13 bases from J, the junction contained 10 bases not matched to a gene. CDR3 residues: CASSRPGTGMKYF. The CDR3 coding sequence is TGTGCCAGCAGTCGTCCCGGGACAGGGATGAAGTATTTT.

This chain joins TRBV28 and TRBJ1-1; a weak D match, TRBD1 (5 bases). The CDR3 loop spans 12 amino acids. V was clipped by 3 bases and J by 6 bases, with 8 bases between them. Germline V gives CDR1 MDHEN, CDR2 SYDVKM. The DNA of the CDR3 is TGTGCCAGCAGTTTGTGGGGGGCTGAAGCTTTCTTT. Translation gives CASSLWGAEAFF.

J is TRBJ2-5 and V is TRBV6-2 or TRBV6-3, with TRBD1 identical over 8 bases. V shed 2 bases, J shed 5 bases, and the junction held 16 bases outside the gene matches. CDR1 MNHEY and CDR2 SVGEGT come from the germline V gene. The CDR3 loop spans 18 amino acids. CDR3: CASSYLQFPGQVGETQYF. Here the CDR3 DNA reads TGTGCCAGCAGTTACCTACAATTCCCGGGACAGGTCGGGGAGACCCAGTACTTC.

This chain links TRBV5-1 with TRBJ1-2; TRBD1 matches 7 bases. The V and J ends lost 0 bases and 10 bases, in that order; junction bases with no gene match: 6. The germline V gene encodes CDR1 SGHRS and CDR2 YFSETQ. The length of the CDR3 is 13 residues. The DNA of the CDR3 is TGCGCCAGCAGCTTGGAGGGACAGAAGACCTACACCTTC. Amino acids: CASSLEGQKTYTF.

The chain links TRBV9 to TRBJ2-1, with a weak D call TRBD2 (5 bases). Per the germline V gene, CDR1 is SGDLS and CDR2 is YYNGEE. The CDR3 totals 15 residues. V was trimmed by 1 base and J by 4 bases, leaving 12 bases between them. The CDR3 loop reads CASSVWTDKYNEQFF. In nucleotides, the CDR3 is TGTGCCAGCAGCGTATGGACTGACAAATACAATGAGCAGTTCTTC.

This clone was seen a handful of times. J is TRBJ2-1 and V is TRBV5-4; TRBD1 is a possible D gene (6 bases). V was clipped by 5 bases and J by 1 base, with 13 bases between them. Per germline, CDR1 SGHNT and CDR2 YYREEE (reference sequence). CDR3 length: 15 amino acids. The CDR3 spells CASRQVQGSYNEQFF. As DNA, the CDR3 is TGTGCCAGCAGGCAAGTACAGGGTTCCTACAATGAGCAGTTCTTC.

This rearrangement joins TRBV6-2 or TRBV6-3 to TRBJ2-3; D call uncertain. The germline V gene encodes CDR1 MNHEY and CDR2 SVGEGT. Trimming removed 5 bases at V and 5 bases at J, with 8 bases between. The CDR3 totals 12 residues. This CDR3 is CASSQTRDTQYF. CDR3 in DNA: TGTGCCAGCAGTCAGACTCGAGATACGCAGTATTTT.

The V call is TRBV5-6, the J call TRBJ1-1; D perhaps matches TRBD1 (5 bases). V was clipped by 5 bases and J by 6 bases, with 14 bases between them. The CDR3 totals 13 residues. In germline, CDR1 is SGHDT, CDR2 YYEEEE. The CDR3 here is CASRVDKNSEAFF. CDR3 in DNA: TGTGCCAGCAGGGTGGACAAAAACTCTGAAGCTTTCTTT.

The J gene is TRBJ2-7, the V gene TRBV7-9; tentatively, D is TRBD2 (6 bases). CDR1 is SEHNR, CDR2 FQNEAQ, per germline (reference sequence). Trimming left V 5 bases short and J 9 bases short, with 17 bases between. The CDR3 covers 13 residues. The CDR3 loop reads CASSPPLEGSQYF. Here the CDR3 DNA reads TGTGCCAGCAGCCCACCCCTGGAGGGGTCGCAGTACTTC.

This clone occurred once. The gene calls are TRBV29-1 and TRBJ2-3, with a tentative D call TRBD2 (5 bases). Trimming removed 2 bases at V and 5 bases at J, with 11 bases between. Germline values: CDR1 SQVTM, CDR2 ANQGSEA. This CDR3 comprises 13 residues. CDR3 amino acids: CSVEIQREDTQYF. The DNA for the CDR3 is TGCAGCGTTGAAATCCAGAGGGAAGATACGCAGTATTTT.

The genes are TRBV7-6 and TRBJ2-1; D might be TRBD2 (6 bases). Germline values: CDR1 SGHVS, CDR2 FNYEAQ. V lost 5 bases and J 5 bases, leaving 19 bases between the germline ends. This CDR3 contains 16 residues. The CDR3 loop is CASSVTSSRRDNEQFF. The CDR3 region has the DNA TGTGCCAGCAGCGTTACTAGCTCCCGGAGGGACAATGAGCAGTTCTTC.

V is TRBV6-5 and J is TRBJ1-1, with D possibly matching TRBD1 (6 bases). Trimming pared 7 bases from V and 1 base from J, leaving 10 bases between. The CDR3 loop spans 13 amino acids. Germline loops: CDR1 MNHEY, CDR2 SVGAGI. CDR3: CASTWTENTEAFF. The DNA of the CDR3 is TGTGCCAGCACCTGGACAGAGAACACTGAAGCTTTCTTT.

The V gene is TRBV6-2 or TRBV6-3, the J gene TRBJ2-1; TRBD2 might be the D (5 bases). CDR1 and CDR2 (germline): MNHEY, SVGEGT. V was shortened by 2 bases and J by 13 bases, with 9 bases between the two germline ends. The CDR3 is made up of 11 amino acids. The CDR3 DNA reads TGTGCCAGCAGTTACGGGAGTATCCAGTTCTTC. This codes for CASSYGSIQFF.

J is TRBJ2-7 and V is TRBV2; perhaps TRBD1 as D (6 bases). Germline CDR1 SNHLY, CDR2 FYNNEI. The CDR3 is 15 residues long. V was cut by 6 bases and J by 3 bases, with 18 bases left in between. The chain's CDR3 is CASSPPGTLNYEQYF. For the CDR3, the DNA is TGTGCCAGCAGCCCTCCCGGGACACTTAACTACGAGCAGTACTTC.

CDR3 residues: CASRADRASTEAFF. CDR3 DNA sequence: TGTGCCAGCAGAGCCGACAGGGCGAGCACTGAAGCTTTCTTT. The chain has TRBV27 and TRBJ1-1; TRBD1 matches 7 bases. Per germline, CDR1 MNHEY and CDR2 SMNVEV (reference sequence). The trim removed 6 bases at V and 4 bases at J, leaving 8 bases unmatched. This CDR3 has 14 amino acids.

V is TRBV3-1 (or the pseudogene TRBV3-2) and J is TRBJ1-2; D might be TRBD1 (5 bases). V was shortened by 3 bases and J by 5 bases, with 16 bases between the two germline ends. The CDR3 contains 15 residues. Germline lookup yields CDR1 LGHDT and CDR2 YNNKEL (reference sequence). The CDR3, as DNA: TGTGCCAGCAGCCATCGGACATCGATCTTGTATGGCTACACCTTC. Protein product: CASSHRTSILYGYTF.

This clone was found a few times. The rearrangement joins TRBV4-1 to TRBJ2-2, with 7 bases identical to TRBD2. V shed 2 bases and J 1 base; nucleotides not matched to a gene: 1. The CDR3 has 15 amino acids. CDR1 and CDR2 (germline): MGHRA, YSYEKL. CDR3: CASSQWEGNTGELFF. The CDR3 bases are TGCGCCAGCAGCCAATGGGAGGGGAACACCGGGGAGCTGTTTTTT.

The DNA of the CDR3 is TGTGCCAGCAGCTTAGGCAGGGATAGCAATCAGCCCCAGCATTTT. Translated, it gives CASSLGRDSNQPQHF. The rearrangement joins TRBV7-9 to TRBJ1-5; possibly TRBD1 for D (5 bases). V was shortened by 1 base and J by 0 bases, with 7 bases between the two germline ends. Germline lookup yields CDR1 SEHNR and CDR2 FQNEAQ (reference sequence). The CDR3 length is 15 residues.